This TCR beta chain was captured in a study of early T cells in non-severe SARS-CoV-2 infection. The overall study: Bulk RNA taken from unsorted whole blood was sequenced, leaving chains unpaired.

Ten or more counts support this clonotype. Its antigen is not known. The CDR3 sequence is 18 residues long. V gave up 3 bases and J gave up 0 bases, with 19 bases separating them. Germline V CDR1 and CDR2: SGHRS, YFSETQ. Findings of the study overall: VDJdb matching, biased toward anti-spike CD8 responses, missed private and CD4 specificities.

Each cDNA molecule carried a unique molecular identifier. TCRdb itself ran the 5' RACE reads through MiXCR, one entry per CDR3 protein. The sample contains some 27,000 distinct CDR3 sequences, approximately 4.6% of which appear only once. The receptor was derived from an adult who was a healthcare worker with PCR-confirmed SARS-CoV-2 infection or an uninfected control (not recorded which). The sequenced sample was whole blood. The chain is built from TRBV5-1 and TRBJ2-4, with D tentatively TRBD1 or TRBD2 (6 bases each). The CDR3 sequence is CASSSRGAATLAKNIQYF. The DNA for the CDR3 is TGCGCCAGCAGCTCGAGGGGGGCCGCAACTCTAGCCAAAAACATTCAGTACTTC.